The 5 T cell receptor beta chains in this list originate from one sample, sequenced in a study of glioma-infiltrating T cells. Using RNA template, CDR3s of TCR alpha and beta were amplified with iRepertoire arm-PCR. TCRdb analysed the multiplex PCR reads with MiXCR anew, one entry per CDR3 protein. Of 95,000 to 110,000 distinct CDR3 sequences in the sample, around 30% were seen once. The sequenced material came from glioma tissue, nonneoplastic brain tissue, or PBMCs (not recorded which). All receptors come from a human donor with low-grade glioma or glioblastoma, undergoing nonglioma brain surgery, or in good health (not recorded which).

The CDR3 region is CASSFADYGYTF. DNA for the CDR3: TGTGCCAGCAGCTTTGCCGACTATGGCTACACCTTC. The chain recombines TRBV5-4 with TRBJ1-2, with D unclear. The CDR3 has 12 residues. CDR1 SGHNT and CDR2 YYREEE come from the germline V gene (reference sequence). V was trimmed by 2 bases and J by 3 bases, leaving 5 bases between them. The whole variable domain, remainder taken from reference TRBV5-4 and TRBJ1-2, is ETGVTQSPTHLIKTRGQQVTLRCSSQSGHNTVSWYQQALGQGPQFIFQYYREEENGRGNFPPRFSGLQFPNYSSELNVNALELDDSALYLCASSFADYGYTFGSGTRLTVV.

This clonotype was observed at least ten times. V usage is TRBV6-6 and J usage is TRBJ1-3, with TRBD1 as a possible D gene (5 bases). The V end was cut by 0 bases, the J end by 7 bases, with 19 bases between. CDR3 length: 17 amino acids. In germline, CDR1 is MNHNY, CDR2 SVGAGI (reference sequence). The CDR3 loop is CASSYSKPAGLGNTIYF. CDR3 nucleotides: TGTGCCAGCAGTTACTCGAAACCGGCAGGGCTCGGGAACACCATATATTTT.

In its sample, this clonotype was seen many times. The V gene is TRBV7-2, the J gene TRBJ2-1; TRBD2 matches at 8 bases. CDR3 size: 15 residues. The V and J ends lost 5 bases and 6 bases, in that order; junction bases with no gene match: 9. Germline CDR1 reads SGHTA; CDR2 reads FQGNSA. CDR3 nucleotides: TGTGCCAGCAGCGGATACCGGGGGGGCCGCAATGAGCAGTTCTTC. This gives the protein CASSGYRGGRNEQFF. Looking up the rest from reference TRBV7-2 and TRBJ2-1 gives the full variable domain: GAGVSQSPSNKVTEKGKDVELRCDPISGHTALYWYRQSLGQGLEFLIYFQGNSAPDKSGLPSDRFSAERTGGSVSTLTIQRTQQEDSAVYLCASSGYRGGRNEQFFGPGTRLTVL.

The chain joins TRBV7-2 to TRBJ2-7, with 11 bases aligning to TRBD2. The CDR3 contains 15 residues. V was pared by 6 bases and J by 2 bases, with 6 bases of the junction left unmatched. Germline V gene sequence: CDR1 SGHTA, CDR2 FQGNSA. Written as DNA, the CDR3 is TGTGCCAGCAGTTTTAGCGGGGGGGCCACCTACGAGCAGTACTTC. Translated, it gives CASSFSGGATYEQYF.

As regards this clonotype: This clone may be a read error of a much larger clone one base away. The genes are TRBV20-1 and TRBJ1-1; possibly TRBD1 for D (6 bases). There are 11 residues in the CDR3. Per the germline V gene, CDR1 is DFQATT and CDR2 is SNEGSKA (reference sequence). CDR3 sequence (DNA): TGCAGTGCTCAGGGGAACACTGAAGTTTTCTTT. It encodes CSAQGNTEVFF.